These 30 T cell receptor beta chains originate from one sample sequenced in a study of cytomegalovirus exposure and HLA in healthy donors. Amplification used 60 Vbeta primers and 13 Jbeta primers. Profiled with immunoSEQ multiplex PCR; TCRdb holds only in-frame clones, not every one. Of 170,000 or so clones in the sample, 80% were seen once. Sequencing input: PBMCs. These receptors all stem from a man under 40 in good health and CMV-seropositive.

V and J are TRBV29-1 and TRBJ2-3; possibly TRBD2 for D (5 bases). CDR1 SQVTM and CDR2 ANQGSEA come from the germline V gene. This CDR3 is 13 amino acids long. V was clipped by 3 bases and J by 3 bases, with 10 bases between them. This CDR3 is CSVDGGETDTQYF. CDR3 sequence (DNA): TGCAGCGTTGATGGTGGGGAGACAGATACGCAGTATTTT.

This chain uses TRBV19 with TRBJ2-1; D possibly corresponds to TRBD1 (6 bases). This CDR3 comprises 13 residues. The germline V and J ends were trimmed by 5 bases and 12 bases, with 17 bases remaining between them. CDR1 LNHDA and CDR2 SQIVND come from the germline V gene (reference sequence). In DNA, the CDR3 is TGTGCCAGTAGTCCAGGGGACCAATTATCGCAGTTCTTC. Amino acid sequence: CASSPGDQLSQFF.

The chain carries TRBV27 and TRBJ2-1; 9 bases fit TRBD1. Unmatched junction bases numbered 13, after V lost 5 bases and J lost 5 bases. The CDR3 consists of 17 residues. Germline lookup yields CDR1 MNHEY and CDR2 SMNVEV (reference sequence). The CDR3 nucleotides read TGTGCCAGCAGTACAAACCAGGGACAGGGCCGGAACAATGAGCAGTTCTTC. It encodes CASSTNQGQGRNNEQFF.

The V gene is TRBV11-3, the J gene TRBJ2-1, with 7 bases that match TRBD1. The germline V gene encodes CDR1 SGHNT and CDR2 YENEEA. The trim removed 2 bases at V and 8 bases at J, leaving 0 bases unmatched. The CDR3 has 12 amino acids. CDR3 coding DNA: TGTGCCAGCAGCTTAAGGGGGCATGAGCAGTTCTTC. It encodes CASSLRGHEQFF.

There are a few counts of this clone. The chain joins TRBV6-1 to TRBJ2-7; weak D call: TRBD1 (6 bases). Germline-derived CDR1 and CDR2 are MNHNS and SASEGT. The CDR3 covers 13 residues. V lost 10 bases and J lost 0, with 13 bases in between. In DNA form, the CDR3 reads TGTGCCACTCTGGACAGAAGCTCCTACGAGCAGTACTTC. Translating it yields CATLDRSSYEQYF.

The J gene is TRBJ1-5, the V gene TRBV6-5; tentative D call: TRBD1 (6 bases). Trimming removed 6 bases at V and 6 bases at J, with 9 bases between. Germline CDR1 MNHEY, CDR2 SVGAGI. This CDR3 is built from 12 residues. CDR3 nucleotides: TGTGCCAGCAGACAGGGCAGTCAGCCCCAGCATTTT. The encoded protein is CASRQGSQPQHF.

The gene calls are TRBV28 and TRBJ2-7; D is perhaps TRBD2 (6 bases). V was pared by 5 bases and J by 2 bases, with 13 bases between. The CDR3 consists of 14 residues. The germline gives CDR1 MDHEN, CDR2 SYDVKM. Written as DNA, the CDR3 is TGTGCCAGCAGTCTAACGGGACTCACCTACGAGCAGTACTTC. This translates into CASSLTGLTYEQYF.

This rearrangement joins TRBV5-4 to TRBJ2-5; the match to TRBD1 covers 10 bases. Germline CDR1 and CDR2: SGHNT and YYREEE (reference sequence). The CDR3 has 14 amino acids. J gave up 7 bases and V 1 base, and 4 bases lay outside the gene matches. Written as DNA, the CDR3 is TGTGCCAGCAGCTTGTGGGACAGGGGTAGGACCCAGTACTTC. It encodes CASSLWDRGRTQYF. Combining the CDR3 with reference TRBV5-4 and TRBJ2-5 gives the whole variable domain ETGVTQSPTHLIKTRGQQVTLRCSSQSGHNTVSWYQQALGQGPQFIFQYYREEENGRGNFPPRFSGLQFPNYSSELNVNALELDDSALYLCASSLWDRGRTQYFGPGTRLLVL.

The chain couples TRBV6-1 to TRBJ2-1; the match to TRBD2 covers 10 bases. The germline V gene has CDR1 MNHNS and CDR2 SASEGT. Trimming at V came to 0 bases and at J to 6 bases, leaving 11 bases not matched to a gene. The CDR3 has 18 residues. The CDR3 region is CASSEARRTSGLRNEQFF. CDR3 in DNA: TGTGCCAGCAGTGAAGCCCGGAGGACTAGCGGACTACGCAATGAGCAGTTCTTC.

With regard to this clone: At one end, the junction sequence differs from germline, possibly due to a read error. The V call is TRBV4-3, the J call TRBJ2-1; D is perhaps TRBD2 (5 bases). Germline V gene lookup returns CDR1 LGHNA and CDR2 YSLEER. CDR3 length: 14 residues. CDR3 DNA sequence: TGCGTCAGCAGCCAAGAAACTGGGAGCAATGAGCAGTTCTTC. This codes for CVSSQETGSNEQFF.

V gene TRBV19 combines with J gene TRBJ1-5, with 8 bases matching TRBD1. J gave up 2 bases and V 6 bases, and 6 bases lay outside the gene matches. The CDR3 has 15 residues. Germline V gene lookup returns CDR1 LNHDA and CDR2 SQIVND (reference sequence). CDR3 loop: CASRAGGGGNQPQHF. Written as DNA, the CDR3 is TGTGCCAGTAGGGCAGGGGGCGGTGGCAATCAGCCCCAGCATTTT.

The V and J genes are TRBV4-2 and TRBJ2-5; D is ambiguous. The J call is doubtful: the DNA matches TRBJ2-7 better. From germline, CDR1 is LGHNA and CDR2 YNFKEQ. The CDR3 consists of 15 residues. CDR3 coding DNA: TGTGCCAGCAGCCAAACTACGACCGGTAGCTACGAGCAGTACTTC. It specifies CASSQTTTGSYEQYF.

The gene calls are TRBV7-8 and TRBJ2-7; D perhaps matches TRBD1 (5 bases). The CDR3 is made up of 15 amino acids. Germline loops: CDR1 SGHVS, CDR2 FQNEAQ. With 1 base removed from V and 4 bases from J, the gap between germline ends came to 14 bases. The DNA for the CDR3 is TGTGCCAGCAGCTTAGGTGGCGGTGGGGCTTACGAGCAGTACTTC. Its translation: CASSLGGGGAYEQYF.

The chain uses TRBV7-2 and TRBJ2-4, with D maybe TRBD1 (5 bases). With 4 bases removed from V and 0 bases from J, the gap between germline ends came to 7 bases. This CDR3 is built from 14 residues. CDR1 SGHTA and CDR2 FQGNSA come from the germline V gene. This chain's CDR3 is CASSSGQAKNIQYF. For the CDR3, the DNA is TGTGCCAGCAGCTCTGGACAAGCCAAAAACATTCAGTACTTC.

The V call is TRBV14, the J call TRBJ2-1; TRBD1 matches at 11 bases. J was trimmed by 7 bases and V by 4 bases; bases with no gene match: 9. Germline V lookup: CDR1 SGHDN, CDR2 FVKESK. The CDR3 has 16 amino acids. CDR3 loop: CASSPSPGQGVNEQFF. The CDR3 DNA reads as TGTGCCAGCAGCCCATCCCCGGGACAGGGGGTAAATGAGCAGTTCTTC.

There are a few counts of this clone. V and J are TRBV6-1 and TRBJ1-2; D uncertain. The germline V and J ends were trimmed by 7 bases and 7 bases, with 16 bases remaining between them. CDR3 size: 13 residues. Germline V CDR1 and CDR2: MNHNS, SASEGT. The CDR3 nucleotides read TGTGCCAGCACCCCGACCGGGGTAATTGGCTACACCTTC. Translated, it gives CASTPTGVIGYTF.

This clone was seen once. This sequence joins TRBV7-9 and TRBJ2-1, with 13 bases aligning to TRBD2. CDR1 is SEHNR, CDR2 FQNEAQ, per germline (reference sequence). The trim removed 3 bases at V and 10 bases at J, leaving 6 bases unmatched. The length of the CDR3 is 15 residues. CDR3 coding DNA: TGTGCCAGCAGCTTCGGACTAGCGGGAGCGGGGGAGCAGTTCTTC. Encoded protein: CASSFGLAGAGEQFF.

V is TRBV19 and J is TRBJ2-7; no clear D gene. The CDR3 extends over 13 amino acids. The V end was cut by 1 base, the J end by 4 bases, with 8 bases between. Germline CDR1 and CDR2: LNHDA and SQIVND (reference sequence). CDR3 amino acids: CASSIGLYYEQYF. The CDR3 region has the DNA TGTGCCAGTAGTATAGGGCTTTATTACGAGCAGTACTTC. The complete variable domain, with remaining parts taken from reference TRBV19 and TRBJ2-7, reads DGGITQSPKYLFRKEGQNVTLSCEQNLNHDAMYWYRQDPGQGLRLIYYSQIVNDFQKGDIAEGYSVSREKKESFPLTVTSAQKNPTAFYLCASSIGLYYEQYFGPGTRLTVT.

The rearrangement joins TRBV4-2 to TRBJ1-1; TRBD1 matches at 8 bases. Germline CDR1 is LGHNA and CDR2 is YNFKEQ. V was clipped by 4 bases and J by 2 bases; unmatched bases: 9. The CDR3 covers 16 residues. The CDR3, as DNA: TGTGCCAGCAGCCCCGGTCAGGGGGCAAAAAACACTGAAGCTTTCTTT. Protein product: CASSPGQGAKNTEAFF.

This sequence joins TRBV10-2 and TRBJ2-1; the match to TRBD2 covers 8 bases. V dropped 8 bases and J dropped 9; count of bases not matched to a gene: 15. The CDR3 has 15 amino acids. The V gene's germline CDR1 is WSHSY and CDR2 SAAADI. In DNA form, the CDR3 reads TGCGCCAGCGGGGCCCAGCGGGGGCCTCGGGCTGAGCAGTTCTTC. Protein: CASGAQRGPRAEQFF.

The CDR3 protein is CASSPSTGSGGNTIYF. The CDR3 nucleotides are TGTGCCAGCAGTCCCTCGACAGGGTCTGGCGGAAACACCATATATTTT. The V call is TRBV28, the J call TRBJ1-3; 7 nucleotides match TRBD1. J lost 4 bases, V lost 5 bases, and 11 bases had no gene match. The CDR3 spans 16 residues. Germline V gene data show CDR1 as MDHEN and CDR2 as SYDVKM.

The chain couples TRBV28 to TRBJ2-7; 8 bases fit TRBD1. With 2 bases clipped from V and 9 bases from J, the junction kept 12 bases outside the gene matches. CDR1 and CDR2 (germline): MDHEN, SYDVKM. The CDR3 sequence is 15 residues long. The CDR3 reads CASSLAAGGSEGQYF. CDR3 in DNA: TGTGCCAGCAGTTTAGCTGCAGGGGGCTCAGAGGGGCAGTACTTC.

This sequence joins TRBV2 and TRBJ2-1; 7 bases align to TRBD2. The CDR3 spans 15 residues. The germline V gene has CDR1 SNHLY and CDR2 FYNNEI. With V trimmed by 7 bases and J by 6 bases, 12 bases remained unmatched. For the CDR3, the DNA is TGTGCCAGCACCGGGTCCGGTGGGGGGGGCAATGAGCAGTTCTTC. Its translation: CASTGSGGGGNEQFF.

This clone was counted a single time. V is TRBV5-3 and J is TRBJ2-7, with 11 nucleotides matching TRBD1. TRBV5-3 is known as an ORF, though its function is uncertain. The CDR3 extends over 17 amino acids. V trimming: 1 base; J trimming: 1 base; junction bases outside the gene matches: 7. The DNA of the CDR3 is TGTGCCAGAAGCTTGCCTGGACAGGGGGCGGAATCCTACGAGCAGTACTTC. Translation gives CARSLPGQGAESYEQYF.

The CDR3 DNA is TGTGCCAGCAGCTCCAGGAGGTCTGGGGCCAACGTCCTGACTTTC. It specifies CASSSRRSGANVLTF. The rearrangement uses TRBV5-6 and TRBJ2-6; weak D call: TRBD2 (5 bases). CDR3 length: 15 residues. Looked up from germline, CDR1 is SGHDT and CDR2 is YYEEEE. With 3 bases removed from V and 1 base from J, the gap between germline ends came to 8 bases. Based on the CDR3 plus reference TRBV5-6 and TRBJ2-6, the full variable domain is DAGVTQSPTHLIKTRGQQVTLRCSPKSGHDTVSWYQQALGQGPQFIFQYYEEEERQRGNFPDRFSGHQFPNYSSELNVNALLLGDSALYLCASSSRRSGANVLTFGAGSRLTVL.

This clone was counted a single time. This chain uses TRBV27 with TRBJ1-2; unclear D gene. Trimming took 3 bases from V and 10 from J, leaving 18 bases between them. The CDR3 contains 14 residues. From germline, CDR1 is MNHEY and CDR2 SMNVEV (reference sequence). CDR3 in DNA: TGTGCCAGCAGTTTTTCGACGAACCTCGGGTCCTACACCTTC. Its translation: CASSFSTNLGSYTF.

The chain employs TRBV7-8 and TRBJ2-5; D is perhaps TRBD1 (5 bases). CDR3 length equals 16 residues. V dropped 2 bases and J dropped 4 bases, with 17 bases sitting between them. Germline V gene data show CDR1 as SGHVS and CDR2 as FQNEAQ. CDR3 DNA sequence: TGTGCCAGCAGCTTACGTTCAGGGAAGGGATCAGAGACCCAGTACTTC. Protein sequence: CASSLRSGKGSETQYF.

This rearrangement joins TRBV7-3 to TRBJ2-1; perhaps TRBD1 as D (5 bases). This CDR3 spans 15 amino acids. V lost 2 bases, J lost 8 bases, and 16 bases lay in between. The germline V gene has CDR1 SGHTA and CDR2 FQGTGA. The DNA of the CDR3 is TGTGCCAGCAGCTTAGACAGAACTGTTGTGGATGAGCAGTTCTTC. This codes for CASSLDRTVVDEQFF.

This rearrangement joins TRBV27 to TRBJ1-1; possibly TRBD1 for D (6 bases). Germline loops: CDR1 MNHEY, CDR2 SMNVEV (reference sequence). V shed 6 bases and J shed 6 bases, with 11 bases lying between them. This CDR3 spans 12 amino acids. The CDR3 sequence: CASRGASSEAFF. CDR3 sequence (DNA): TGTGCCAGCAGGGGGGCGAGCTCTGAAGCTTTCTTT.

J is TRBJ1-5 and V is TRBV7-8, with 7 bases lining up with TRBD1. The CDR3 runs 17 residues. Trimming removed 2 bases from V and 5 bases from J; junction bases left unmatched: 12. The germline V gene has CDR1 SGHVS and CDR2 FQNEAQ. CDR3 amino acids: CASSLTDRFGSDQPQHF. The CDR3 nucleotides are TGTGCCAGCAGCTTAACGGACAGGTTTGGGTCGGATCAGCCCCAGCATTTT.